This TCR beta chain was recorded in a study of blood T cell repertoires in COVID-19. V was clipped by 0 bases and J by 9 bases; unmatched bases: 5. The CDR3 contains 16 residues. Looked up from germline, CDR1 is MNHNY and CDR2 is SVGAGI (reference sequence). Clones were sequenced by immunoSEQ multiplex PCR, and TCRdb holds only the in-frame ones, with some missing. The sample carries about 200,000 clones, 88% recorded once. The clonotype was recovered from a man aged 18 to 30 with active or convalescent COVID-19. Material for sequencing was peripheral blood. The chain combines TRBV6-6 with TRBJ1-6; 10 bases fit TRBD1. CDR3: CASSYSPGQGSSPLHF. CDR3 DNA sequence: TGTGCCAGCAGTTACTCACCGGGACAGGGGTCTTCACCCCTCCACTTT.